The 22 T cell receptor beta chains listed next were all sequenced from one sample in a study of Graves' ophthalmopathy and Graves' hyperthyroidism. RNA transcripts were the source from which TCR beta CDR3 regions were amplified. HTBI-primed RT-PCR formed the first round, and a multiplex PCR formed the second. TCRdb independently ran MiXCR on the multiplex PCR reads; one entry per CDR3 protein. The repertoire holds about 640,000 distinct CDR3 sequences, with 35% to 45% as singletons. The sample was peripheral blood. Receptors originate from an adult man with Graves' ophthalmopathy.

The chain couples TRBV5-5 to TRBJ1-2; D is possibly TRBD1 (5 bases). Germline V CDR1 and CDR2: SGHKS, YYEKEE (reference sequence). This CDR3 is 13 amino acids long. The V end lost 3 bases, the J end lost 6 bases, and 12 bases lay between the germline ends. This CDR3 is CASSWGSGNGYTF. The CDR3 nucleotides are TGTGCCAGCAGCTGGGGGTCCGGGAATGGCTACACCTTC.

This sequence joins TRBV19 and TRBJ1-5; the match to TRBD1 covers 9 bases. The V and J ends lost 6 bases and 0 bases, in that order; junction bases with no gene match: 9. The germline V gene encodes CDR1 LNHDA and CDR2 SQIVND (reference sequence). This CDR3 is 17 amino acids long. For the CDR3, the DNA is TGTGCCAGTAGAAAACAGGGGGCAAGTGATAGCAATCAGCCCCAGCATTTT. Its translation is CASRKQGASDSNQPQHF.

Comment on this clonotype: A read error is possible here, since a much larger clone lies one base away. The gene calls are TRBV12-3 or TRBV12-4 and TRBJ1-2; D remains unclear. The CDR3 is 12 residues long. V gave up 2 bases and J gave up 6 bases, with 7 bases separating them. DNA of the CDR3: TGTGCCAGCAGTTTAAGGCGGAATGGCTACACCTTC. This codes for CASSLRRNGYTF.

V is TRBV9 and J is TRBJ2-5; TRBD2 aligns across 8 bases. Trimming took 4 bases from V and 5 from J; bases not matched to a gene: 7. This CDR3 is 14 amino acids long. Germline V gene lookup returns CDR1 SGDLS and CDR2 YYNGEE. This CDR3 reads CASSPSGSTETQYF. Here the CDR3 DNA reads TGTGCCAGCAGCCCAAGCGGGAGTACGGAGACCCAGTACTTC.

On this clonotype: An end of the junction differs from the germline gene, which may be a read error. The CDR3 reads CASSSRHPAGRRYSGNTIYF. The CDR3 DNA is TGCGCCAGCAGCTCCCGGCACCCAGCAGGACGACGATATTCTGGAAACACCATATATTTT. This sequence joins TRBV5-4 and TRBJ1-3, with unresolved D. Germline CDR1 SGHNT, CDR2 YYREEE (reference sequence). The CDR3 consists of 20 residues.

This clonotype was counted only a few times. The V gene is TRBV13, the J gene TRBJ1-2; tentatively, D is TRBD1 (5 bases). This CDR3 is built from 15 residues. V lost 1 base and J lost 5, with 14 bases in between. In germline, CDR1 is PRHDT, CDR2 FYEKMQ (reference sequence). CDR3: CASSLDGGGGYGYTF. The CDR3 nucleotides are TGTGCCAGCAGCTTAGACGGGGGAGGAGGATATGGCTACACCTTC.

This chain connects TRBV9 to TRBJ2-3, with 12 bases aligning to TRBD2. Germline V gene sequence: CDR1 SGDLS, CDR2 YYNGEE. The J segment lost 3 bases and the V segment lost 2 bases, leaving 1 base of the junction unmatched. CDR3 length: 15 amino acids. The CDR3 DNA is TGTGCCAGCAGCGTGACTAGCGGGGGAACAGATACGCAGTATTTT. It yields the protein CASSVTSGGTDTQYF.

This clonotype turned up a few times. The chain joins TRBV5-1 to TRBJ1-1, with TRBD1 as a possible D gene (5 bases). V gave up 6 bases and J gave up 1 base, with 10 bases separating them. In germline, CDR1 is SGHRS, CDR2 YFSETQ. The CDR3 covers 13 residues. CDR3 loop: CASTSTGNTEAFF. The CDR3 coding sequence is TGCGCCAGCACATCAACAGGGAACACTGAAGCTTTCTTT.

The rearrangement uses TRBV7-2 and TRBJ2-7; maybe TRBD1 (5 bases). The V gene's germline CDR1 is SGHTA and CDR2 FQGNSA. Trimming left V 2 bases short and J 3 bases short, with 11 bases between. The CDR3 extends over 14 amino acids. The CDR3 here is CASSLQGPSYEQYF. CDR3 coding DNA: TGTGCCAGCAGCTTACAGGGCCCCAGCTACGAGCAGTACTTC.

This clonotype was observed a handful of times. This chain joins TRBV7-8 and TRBJ2-2; D possibly matches TRBD1 or TRBD2 (5 bases each). The germline V gene encodes CDR1 SGHVS and CDR2 FQNEAQ. The CDR3 has 17 residues. V was shortened by 7 bases and J by 2 bases, with 20 bases between the two germline ends. CDR3 amino acids: CASTPKPGTPNTGELFF. The CDR3 bases are TGTGCCAGCACCCCAAAGCCCGGGACGCCAAACACCGGGGAGCTGTTTTTT. The variable domain in full, completed from reference TRBV7-8 and TRBJ2-2, reads GAGVSQSPRYKVAKRGQDVALRCDPISGHVSLFWYQQALGQGPEFLTYFQNEAQLDKSGLPSDRFFAERPEGSVSTLKIQRTQQEDSAVYLCASTPKPGTPNTGELFFGEGSRLTVL.

The sample holds one count of this clonotype. The V and J genes are TRBV12-3 or TRBV12-4 and TRBJ2-7; tentative D call: TRBD2 (6 bases). The length of the CDR3 is 14 residues. Trimming removed 5 bases at V and 2 bases at J, with 13 bases between. CDR3 sequence reads: CASSGTSNPYEQYV. CDR3 bases: TGTGCCAGCAGTGGCACTAGCAACCCCTACGAGCAGTACGTC.

This clonotype occurred many times. This chain uses TRBV2 with TRBJ1-2; D remains ambiguous. The CDR3 is 10 residues long. V was clipped by 6 bases and J by 8 bases, with 7 bases between them. The germline gives CDR1 SNHLY, CDR2 FYNNEI. CDR3 coding DNA: TGTGCCAGCAGCGGGGTAGGCTACACCTTC. This encodes CASSGVGYTF. Using reference TRBV2 and TRBJ1-2 for the parts outside the CDR3, the full variable domain is EPEVTQTPSHQVTQMGQEVILRCVPISNHLYFYWYRQILGQKVEFLVSFYNNEISEKSEIFDDQFSVERPDGSNFTLKIRSTKLEDSAMYFCASSGVGYTFGSGTRLTVV.

V usage is TRBV2 and J usage is TRBJ2-1; D could derive from TRBD1 or TRBD2 (7 bases each). V lost 2 bases, J lost 1 base, and 9 bases lay in between. The CDR3 extends over 15 amino acids. Germline values: CDR1 SNHLY, CDR2 FYNNEI. DNA for the CDR3: TGTGCCAGCAGTGAACAGGGGGGGTCCTACAATGAGCAGTTCTTC. Protein: CASSEQGGSYNEQFF.

The chain uses TRBV25-1 and TRBJ1-5; D is perhaps TRBD1 (6 bases). In germline, CDR1 is MGHDK, CDR2 SYGVNS. V gave up 1 base and J gave up 2 bases, with 15 bases separating them. The CDR3 sequence is 17 residues long. The CDR3 bases are TGTGCCAGCAGTGAATGGGGGCAGGGGATCGGCAATCAGCCCCAGCATTTT. It specifies CASSEWGQGIGNQPQHF.

This clonotype was seen repeatedly, ten times or more. V usage is TRBV5-1 and J usage is TRBJ1-2, with D perhaps TRBD1 (5 bases). With 0 bases removed from V and 8 bases from J, the gap between germline ends came to 14 bases. CDR3 size: 14 residues. The germline CDR1 and CDR2 sequences are SGHRS and YFSETQ. The CDR3, as DNA: TGCGCCAGCAGCTTGGCGACAGAGCCAGGGGGCTACACCTTC. This encodes CASSLATEPGGYTF. The variable domain in full, completed from reference TRBV5-1 and TRBJ1-2, reads KAGVTQTPRYLIKTRGQQVTLSCSPISGHRSVSWYQQTPGQGLQFLFEYFSETQRNKGNFPGRFSGRQFSNSRSEMNVSTLELGDSALYLCASSLATEPGGYTFGSGTRLTVV.

The V and J genes are TRBV6-5 and TRBJ2-7, with 15 nucleotides matching TRBD2. The junction had 4 bases not matched to a gene; V was cut back by 5 bases and J by 5 bases. CDR1 is MNHEY, CDR2 SVGAGI, per germline. CDR3 size: 15 residues. The CDR3 protein is CASSGGLAGGNEQYF. DNA of the CDR3: TGTGCCAGCAGTGGGGGACTAGCGGGAGGAAACGAGCAGTACTTC.

The chain combines TRBV29-1 with TRBJ1-1; D not resolved. The CDR3 contains 10 residues. Germline CDR1 and CDR2: SQVTM and ANQGSEA. V shed 8 bases and J shed 8 bases, with 12 bases lying between them. The DNA of the CDR3 is TGCAGCTGTACCTTGGTAGAAGCTTTCTTT. Translation gives CSCTLVEAFF.

This clonotype showed up many times. This sequence joins TRBV19 and TRBJ2-5; D may be TRBD2 (6 bases). The V and J ends lost 5 bases and 5 bases respectively, with 18 bases between them. The CDR3 is made up of 15 amino acids. CDR1 and CDR2 (germline): LNHDA, SQIVND (reference sequence). The CDR3 is CASSEGPPGRETQYF. In nucleotides, the CDR3 is TGTGCCAGTAGTGAGGGACCCCCAGGGAGGGAGACCCAGTACTTC.

This clonotype was counted many times. The chain uses TRBV12-3 or TRBV12-4 and TRBJ2-7; 7 bases line up with TRBD1. V lost 6 bases, J lost 3 bases, and 8 bases stayed unmatched. The CDR3 covers 14 residues. CDR3: CASRAGGDRYEQYF. CDR3 sequence (DNA): TGTGCCAGCAGGGCAGGGGGAGACCGCTACGAGCAGTACTTC.

This clonotype was found a few times. CDR3 amino acids: CASSFRTGLGEQYF. The CDR3 nucleotides read TGTGCCAGCAGTTTCCGGACGGGGTTGGGGGAGCAGTACTTC. V and J are TRBV27 and TRBJ2-7; D is perhaps TRBD2 (5 bases). V was pared by 3 bases and J by 7 bases, with 16 bases between. This CDR3 is built from 14 residues. Germline V gene data show CDR1 as MNHEY and CDR2 as SMNVEV (reference sequence).

The chain couples TRBV20-1 to TRBJ2-7; D call uncertain. Germline CDR1 is DFQATT and CDR2 is SNEGSKA (reference sequence). The germline V and J ends were trimmed by 6 bases and 7 bases, with 10 bases remaining between them. CDR3 size: 10 residues. The CDR3 loop is CSAAQAEQYF. DNA for the CDR3: TGCAGTGCAGCTCAGGCAGAGCAGTACTTC.

The chain joins TRBV6-6 to TRBJ1-6, with 7 nucleotides matching TRBD1. This CDR3 region has 14 residues. Looked up from germline, CDR1 is MNHNY and CDR2 is SVGAGI (reference sequence). J gave up 10 bases and V 7 bases, and 10 bases lay outside the gene matches. The CDR3, as DNA: TGTGCCAGCAAGGGTAGAGACAGGGAATCACCCCTCCACTTT. Amino acid sequence: CASKGRDRESPLHF.